These 31 T cell receptor beta chains originate from one sample sequenced in a study of cytomegalovirus exposure and HLA in healthy donors. The PCR ran on 60 Vbeta and 13 Jbeta primers. TCRdb keeps only in-frame clones here, not all; method: immunoSEQ multiplex PCR. This sample has more than 130,000 clones, with around three quarters found just once. The sequenced material came from PBMCs. The origin of the receptors is a man between 35 and 55 years old in good health and CMV-seropositive.

V is TRBV5-1 and J is TRBJ1-3; the D gene is possibly TRBD1 (5 bases). Trimming took 4 bases from V and 0 from J, leaving 20 bases between them. Germline values: CDR1 SGHRS, CDR2 YFSETQ. The CDR3 is 18 amino acids. The CDR3 protein is CASSEFGRGKISGNTIYF. The DNA for the CDR3 is TGCGCCAGCAGCGAATTCGGACGGGGGAAAATCTCTGGAAACACCATATATTTT.

This rearrangement joins TRBV27 to TRBJ1-2; TRBD1 agrees at 11 bases. This CDR3 region has 15 residues. Losses at the gene ends were 5 bases for V and 5 bases for J; bases not matched to a gene: 7. Germline values: CDR1 MNHEY, CDR2 SMNVEV (reference sequence). DNA for the CDR3: TGTGCCAGCAGTCCGGGGACAGGGGGTTGGTATGGCTACACCTTC. Encoded protein: CASSPGTGGWYGYTF.

This clone was detected only a few times. The chain combines TRBV15 with TRBJ1-1, with D tentatively TRBD1 (6 bases). The length of the CDR3 is 13 residues. Germline values: CDR1 LNHNV, CDR2 YYDKDF (reference sequence). The V end was cut by 1 base, the J end by 7 bases, with 10 bases between. This chain's CDR3 is CATSRGGTNEAFF. CDR3 DNA: TGTGCCACCAGCAGAGGAGGGACAAATGAAGCTTTCTTT. Supplemented by reference TRBV15 and TRBJ1-1, the full variable domain reads DAMVIQNPRYQVTQFGKPVTLSCSQTLNHNVMYWYQQKSSQAPKLLFHYYDKDFNNEADTPDNFQSRRPNTSFCFLDIRSPGLGDTAMYLCATSRGGTNEAFFGQGTRLTVV.

The chain uses TRBV5-8 and TRBJ2-5; 8 bases fit TRBD1. The end of the DNA fits TRBJ2-7 better, so the J call may be wrong. Germline loops: CDR1 SGHTS, CDR2 YDEGEE. The CDR3 is 16 residues long. The CDR3: CASSTRTGTHSYEQYF. CDR3 nucleotides: TGTGCCAGCAGCACCAGGACAGGGACCCACTCCTACGAGCAGTACTTC.

CDR3 DNA: TGTGCCAGCAGCCAAGAGGGGACAGGGGGCGACTATGGCTACACCTTC. Protein product: CASSQEGTGGDYGYTF. The chain carries TRBV4-2 and TRBJ1-2; 12 bases are a match to TRBD1. This CDR3 spans 16 amino acids. V shed 0 bases, J shed 3 bases, and the junction held 2 bases outside the gene matches. Germline CDR1 LGHNA, CDR2 YNFKEQ.

This clone was recorded a few times. The rearrangement joins TRBV18 to TRBJ1-2; D is perhaps TRBD1 (5 bases). CDR1 KGHSH and CDR2 LQKENI come from the germline V gene. The CDR3 has 15 residues. V was clipped by 3 bases and J by 4 bases, with 15 bases between them. CDR3 sequence (DNA): TGTGCCAGCTCACCCGCCCGGCCAACAGGCTATGGCTACACCTTC. It translates to CASSPARPTGYGYTF.

V is TRBV5-1 and J is TRBJ1-1; 11 positions match TRBD1. The CDR3 covers 13 residues. Germline V gives CDR1 SGHRS, CDR2 YFSETQ. After removal of 7 bases from V and 5 bases from J, the junction contained 4 bases not matched to a gene. CDR3 sequence reads: CASFGTGGTEAFF. The CDR3 nucleotides read TGCGCCAGCTTCGGGACAGGGGGAACTGAAGCTTTCTTT.

This chain's CDR3 is CASSLPGLAGAGTGELFF. Here the CDR3 DNA reads TGTGCCAGCAGCTTACCCGGACTAGCGGGAGCAGGCACCGGGGAGCTGTTTTTT. V usage is TRBV7-9 and J usage is TRBJ2-2, with 13 bases matching TRBD2. After removal of 2 bases from V and 4 bases from J, the junction contained 7 bases not matched to a gene. In germline, CDR1 is SEHNR, CDR2 FQNEAQ (reference sequence). CDR3 length: 18 residues.

The chain recombines TRBV19 with TRBJ1-2; TRBD1 aligns across 9 bases. V gave up 4 bases and J gave up 4 bases; unmatched junction bases: 4. This CDR3 contains 14 residues. Germline V gene data show CDR1 as LNHDA and CDR2 as SQIVND (reference sequence). CDR3 sequence: CASSRGQGGYGYTF. CDR3 nucleotide sequence: TGTGCCAGTAGTAGGGGACAGGGCGGCTATGGCTACACCTTC.

This rearrangement joins TRBV6-4 to TRBJ1-3; tentative D call: TRBD1 (5 bases). The CDR3 runs 15 residues. In germline, CDR1 is MRHNA, CDR2 SNTAGT. Trimming shortened V by 8 bases and J by 4 bases, and 18 bases separated the two germline ends. CDR3 amino acids: CASGPGGGLGNTIYF. CDR3 coding DNA: TGTGCCAGCGGACCGGGGGGAGGTCTAGGAAACACCATATATTTT.

There are a few counts of this clone. The chain employs TRBV7-2 and TRBJ1-2, with 9 bases identical to TRBD1. Trimming cost V 4 bases and J 8 bases; bases outside gene matches: 8. Per germline, CDR1 SGHTA and CDR2 FQGNSA. The CDR3 has 14 residues. The CDR3 sequence is CASSSGTGGRGYTF. The DNA of the CDR3 is TGTGCCAGCAGCTCCGGAACAGGGGGCAGGGGCTACACCTTC.

Of note for this clone: The same CDR3 also results from other DNA sequences found in this sample. The V call is TRBV18, the J call TRBJ1-1; D is unclear. V lost 3 bases, J lost 1 base, and 6 bases lay in between. The CDR3 extends over 13 amino acids. CDR1 is KGHSH and CDR2 is LQKENI in the germline V gene. CDR3 region: CASSPSGNTEAFF. The CDR3 nucleotides are TGTGCCAGCTCACCGTCAGGGAACACTGAAGCTTTCTTT.

The genes are TRBV27 and TRBJ2-7; D is undetermined. Germline CDR1 reads MNHEY; CDR2 reads SMNVEV (reference sequence). V gave up 4 bases and J gave up 4 bases, with 11 bases separating them. The CDR3 runs 13 residues. The CDR3 nucleotides are TGTGCCAGCAGTTATTTAGATCGTTACGAGCAGTACTTC. Its translation is CASSYLDRYEQYF.

V usage is TRBV6-4 and J usage is TRBJ1-1; 7 bases are shared with TRBD1. The CDR3 totals 13 residues. Germline values: CDR1 MRHNA, CDR2 SNTAGT. The V and J ends lost 5 bases and 6 bases, in that order; junction bases with no gene match: 6. The CDR3 bases are TGTGCCAGCAGTCCCAGGGGGATATCTGAAGCTTTCTTT. The encoded protein is CASSPRGISEAFF.

The J gene is TRBJ2-7, the V gene TRBV28, with TRBD1 matching over 7 bases. After removal of 4 bases from V and 0 bases from J, the junction contained 6 bases not matched to a gene. The CDR3 sequence is 15 residues long. In germline, CDR1 is MDHEN, CDR2 SYDVKM. The CDR3 protein is CASSSPGQTSYEQYF. Written as DNA, the CDR3 is TGTGCCAGCAGTTCCCCGGGACAGACCTCCTACGAGCAGTACTTC.

The chain links TRBV6-5 to TRBJ2-2, with D tentatively TRBD2 (6 bases). The germline gives CDR1 MNHEY, CDR2 SVGAGI. This CDR3 is 15 amino acids long. Trimming took 4 bases from V and 2 from J, leaving 11 bases between them. This CDR3 is CASSSPTSNTGELFF. The CDR3 DNA reads as TGTGCCAGCAGTTCCCCGACTAGTAACACCGGGGAGCTGTTTTTT.

The genes are TRBV28 and TRBJ1-2, with no clear D. This CDR3 region has 12 residues. With 10 bases removed from V and 4 bases from J, the gap between germline ends came to 13 bases. CDR1 MDHEN and CDR2 SYDVKM come from the germline V gene. The CDR3 DNA follows: TGTGCCACCCTCAGTAAACCCTATGGCTACACCTTC. Translating gives CATLSKPYGYTF.

This chain uses TRBV9 with TRBJ2-1; TRBD2 aligns across 13 bases. The V gene's germline CDR1 is SGDLS and CDR2 YYNGEE. With V trimmed by 3 bases and J by 8 bases, 8 bases remained unmatched. There are 16 residues in the CDR3. CDR3 coding DNA: TGTGCCAGCAGCGCAGGCGGGACTAGCGGGATGGATGAGCAGTTCTTC. This encodes CASSAGGTSGMDEQFF.

The rearrangement uses TRBV25-1 and TRBJ2-5; 10 bases are a match to TRBD2. J was trimmed by 4 bases and V by 0 bases; bases with no gene match: 8. This CDR3 is 17 amino acids long. Per the germline V gene, CDR1 is MGHDK and CDR2 is SYGVNS. The CDR3 DNA reads as TGTGCCAGCAGTGAATACCTATTAGCGGGGGGATTAGAGACCCAGTACTTC. Its translation: CASSEYLLAGGLETQYF. The whole variable domain, filled in from reference TRBV25-1 and TRBJ2-5, reads EADIYQTPRYLVIGTGKKITLECSQTMGHDKMYWYQQDPGMELHLIHYSYGVNSTEKGDLSSESTVSRIRTEHFPLTLESARPSHTSQYLCASSEYLLAGGLETQYFGPGTRLLVL.

This sequence joins TRBV6-4 and TRBJ2-7; TRBD2 might be the D (5 bases). The CDR3 sequence is 16 residues long. Trimming pared 2 bases from V and 4 bases from J, leaving 18 bases between. CDR1 is MRHNA and CDR2 is SNTAGT in the germline V gene. In DNA form, the CDR3 reads TGTGCCAGCAGTGACGATGTTAGCGAGGTGGGTTACGAGCAGTACTTC. This codes for CASSDDVSEVGYEQYF.

The CDR3 DNA follows: TGTGCCAGCAGCTTGGGGGTAGCGGGAGCAAATACGCAGTATTTT. Translation gives CASSLGVAGANTQYF. This chain joins TRBV5-4 and TRBJ2-3; 9 nucleotides align to TRBD2. The CDR3 runs to 15 residues. CDR1 is SGHNT and CDR2 is YYREEE in the germline V gene (reference sequence). The V gene end was trimmed by 0 bases and the J gene end by 7 bases; junction bases not matched to a gene: 6.

Only a few counts were recorded for this clone. V gene TRBV5-4 combines with J gene TRBJ1-6; D possibly corresponds to TRBD1 (5 bases). The CDR3 loop spans 14 amino acids. V lost 3 bases and J 4 bases, leaving 8 bases between the germline ends. From germline, CDR1 is SGHNT and CDR2 YYREEE (reference sequence). The CDR3 region is CASSSGIYNSPLHF. CDR3 DNA sequence: TGTGCCAGCAGCTCAGGGATATATAATTCACCCCTCCACTTT.

This chain joins TRBV4-2 and TRBJ1-6; TRBD1 is a possible D gene (5 bases). Trimming pared 0 bases from V and 6 bases from J, leaving 12 bases between. CDR3 size: 16 residues. CDR1 is LGHNA and CDR2 is YNFKEQ in the germline V gene. The CDR3 sequence is CASSQDLTGFNSPLHF. In DNA form, the CDR3 reads TGTGCCAGCAGCCAAGACCTCACAGGTTTTAATTCACCCCTCCACTTT.

The V and J genes are TRBV7-2 and TRBJ1-2; 8 bases match TRBD1. There are 16 residues in the CDR3. Germline V lookup: CDR1 SGHTA, CDR2 FQGNSA. V trimming: 1 base; J trimming: 4 bases; junction bases outside the gene matches: 8. The CDR3, as DNA: TGTGCCAGCAGCTTAGTGAGCGGGACAGGCTCCTATGGCTACACCTTC. It yields the protein CASSLVSGTGSYGYTF.

This chain joins TRBV11-1 and TRBJ2-7; D is possibly TRBD1 (6 bases). The V end lost 6 bases, the J end lost 0 bases, and 15 bases lay between the germline ends. This CDR3 region has 15 residues. Germline V gives CDR1 SGHAT, CDR2 FQDESV (reference sequence). The DNA for the CDR3 is TGTGCCAGCAGTTACCTCGGGACAAGCTCCTACGAGCAGTACTTC. It specifies CASSYLGTSSYEQYF.

The V gene is TRBV21-1, the J gene TRBJ2-7; the table's D gene call, TRBD1, was not cross checked with the DNA. TRBV21-1 has pseudogene status. This CDR3 comprises 13 residues. CDR3 DNA sequence: TGTGCCAGCAGCCCTTTTCAGGGCTACGAGCAGTACTTC. Its protein is CASSPFQGYEQYF.

J is TRBJ2-3 and V is TRBV10-3; 7 nucleotides match TRBD2. CDR1 is ENHRY and CDR2 is SYGVKD in the germline V gene. Unmatched junction bases numbered 22, after V lost 6 bases and J lost 1 base. This CDR3 comprises 20 residues. CDR3 DNA sequence: TGTGCCATCAGGGAGGGGCTCCGGGACTACGCTTCATTAGGCACAGATACGCAGTATTTT. This translates into CAIREGLRDYASLGTDTQYF.

The J gene is TRBJ2-2, the V gene TRBV7-6, with D perhaps matching TRBD1 (6 bases). The germline gives CDR1 SGHVS, CDR2 FNYEAQ. Trimming removed 5 bases at V and 6 bases at J, with 16 bases between. This CDR3 spans 15 amino acids. The CDR3 bases are TGTGCCAGCAGCCAAGACAGGAATTGGTCCGGGGAGCTGTTTTTT. As protein: CASSQDRNWSGELFF.

V is TRBV5-1 and J is TRBJ2-1, with TRBD1 as a possible D gene (5 bases). The CDR3 consists of 15 residues. Germline CDR1 SGHRS, CDR2 YFSETQ. The germline V and J ends were trimmed by 0 bases and 5 bases, with 12 bases remaining between them. This chain's CDR3 is CASSLALGDNNEQFF. In nucleotides, the CDR3 is TGCGCCAGCAGCTTGGCTCTAGGGGATAACAATGAGCAGTTCTTC.

This clone has a single count. The CDR3 DNA follows: TGCGCCAGCAGTCCCGGACAGGGAATACACGAGCAGTACTTC. Encoded protein: CASSPGQGIHEQYF. The chain has TRBV5-1 and TRBJ2-7, with 8 bases lining up with TRBD1. V was pared by 5 bases and J by 5 bases, with 9 bases of the junction left unmatched. CDR1 SGHRS and CDR2 YFSETQ come from the germline V gene. This CDR3 has 14 residues.

This clone was seen once. This chain's CDR3 is CASTFNGGGTGELFF. The CDR3 DNA reads as TGCGCCAGCACCTTTAACGGGGGGGGCACCGGGGAGCTGTTTTTT. V and J are TRBV5-1 and TRBJ2-2; 8 bases agree with TRBD2. The ends lost 6 bases at V and 4 bases at J; junction bases unmatched: 8. The CDR3 totals 15 residues. The germline CDR1 and CDR2 sequences are SGHRS and YFSETQ.